These 28 T cell receptor beta chains were all obtained from the same sample, sequenced in a study of cytomegalovirus exposure and HLA in healthy donors. 13 Jbeta primers and 60 Vbeta primers were used for the PCR. Generated by immunoSEQ multiplex PCR, the TCRdb table keeps only in-frame clones and is missing some. The sample consists of 90,000 to 100,000 clones, approximately 9% of them appearing once. Specimen: PBMCs. These receptors all come from a man aged 45-60 years in good health and CMV-seropositive.

The chain has TRBV19 and TRBJ2-7; the match to TRBD1 covers 9 bases. V shed 4 bases, J shed 6 bases, and the junction held 4 bases outside the gene matches. The length of the CDR3 is 13 residues. From germline, CDR1 is LNHDA and CDR2 SQIVND (reference sequence). CDR3 amino acids: CASSTGTGSEQYF. For the CDR3, the DNA is TGTGCCAGTAGTACCGGGACAGGGAGCGAGCAGTACTTC. Full variable domain (missing parts from reference TRBV19 and TRBJ2-7): DGGITQSPKYLFRKEGQNVTLSCEQNLNHDAMYWYRQDPGQGLRLIYYSQIVNDFQKGDIAEGYSVSREKKESFPLTVTSAQKNPTAFYLCASSTGTGSEQYFGPGTRLTVT.

This clone was seen a few times. The J gene is TRBJ2-1, the V gene TRBV5-8, with D perhaps matching TRBD1 (6 bases). The V and J ends lost 4 bases and 4 bases respectively, with 15 bases between them. The germline gives CDR1 SGHTS, CDR2 YDEGEE. The CDR3 consists of 15 residues. The CDR3 sequence is CASSHTGQMYNEQFF. The CDR3 coding sequence is TGTGCCAGCAGCCACACGGGACAAATGTACAATGAGCAGTTCTTC.

The rearrangement uses TRBV29-1 and TRBJ2-1; possible D gene TRBD1, 5 bases. This CDR3 has 12 amino acids. V was clipped by 5 bases and J by 6 bases, with 11 bases between them. Germline lookup yields CDR1 SQVTM and CDR2 ANQGSEA. This CDR3 is CSVTTGANEQFF. Here the CDR3 DNA reads TGCAGCGTTACAACAGGTGCCAATGAGCAGTTCTTC.

This clone has just a few counts. The chain combines TRBV6-5 with TRBJ2-5, with a possible D match to TRBD2 (6 bases). Germline CDR1 is MNHEY and CDR2 is SVGAGI. This CDR3 is 14 amino acids long. Trimming took off 5 bases at V and 3 bases at J, with 13 bases between the two ends. CDR3 nucleotides: TGTGCCAGCAGTCAAATGGGGGGAGAAGAGACCCAGTACTTC. Translated: CASSQMGGEETQYF.

This clone occurred a few times. The chain links TRBV6-5 to TRBJ1-4; D possibly corresponds to TRBD1 (5 bases). Germline V gene data show CDR1 as MNHEY and CDR2 as SVGAGI. V lost 4 bases and J lost 8, with 11 bases in between. The CDR3 runs to 13 residues. The DNA of the CDR3 is TGTGCCAGCAGTTGGGGGGTCAGGGAAAAACTGTTTTTT. Translation gives CASSWGVREKLFF.

This sequence joins TRBV19 and TRBJ2-7; D is unclear. The CDR3 covers 13 residues. Germline V gene lookup returns CDR1 LNHDA and CDR2 SQIVND (reference sequence). V lost 5 bases, J lost 2 bases, and 10 bases lay in between. CDR3 sequence: CASSPYTAYEQYF. The CDR3 DNA is TGTGCCAGTAGTCCGTACACCGCCTACGAGCAGTACTTC.

This clone was observed a few times. The chain recombines TRBV9 with TRBJ1-1; D perhaps matches TRBD1 (6 bases). Germline V CDR1 and CDR2: SGDLS, YYNGEE. CDR3 size: 15 residues. V lost 2 bases and J lost 5, with 16 bases in between. CDR3: CASSVAGGGETEAFF. CDR3 sequence (DNA): TGTGCCAGCAGCGTTGCGGGAGGGGGGGAAACTGAAGCTTTCTTT. Full variable domain (outside the CDR3, taken from reference TRBV9 and TRBJ1-1): DSGVTQTPKHLITATGQRVTLRCSPRSGDLSVYWYQQSLDQGLQFLIQYYNGEERAKGNILERFSAQQFPDLHSELNLSSLELGDSALYFCASSVAGGGETEAFFGQGTRLTVV.

This clone was recorded a few times. The rearrangement joins TRBV27 to TRBJ2-1, with 8 bases that match TRBD1. V was pared by 3 bases and J by 3 bases, with 13 bases of the junction left unmatched. Germline assignment: CDR1 MNHEY and CDR2 SMNVEV (reference sequence). The CDR3 totals 18 residues. The CDR3 is CASSFARGRGVGYNEQFF. CDR3 coding DNA: TGTGCCAGCAGTTTCGCCAGGGGGCGCGGGGTCGGCTACAATGAGCAGTTCTTC.

The CDR3: CASRLAGTIYNEQFF. CDR3 nucleotide sequence: TGTGCCAGTAGGCTAGCGGGGACTATCTACAATGAGCAGTTCTTC. This rearrangement joins TRBV19 to TRBJ2-1; 9 bases map to TRBD2. The V gene end was trimmed by 6 bases and the J gene end by 3 bases; junction bases not matched to a gene: 6. Germline loops: CDR1 LNHDA, CDR2 SQIVND (reference sequence). The CDR3 consists of 15 residues. Full variable domain (missing parts from reference TRBV19 and TRBJ2-1): DGGITQSPKYLFRKEGQNVTLSCEQNLNHDAMYWYRQDPGQGLRLIYYSQIVNDFQKGDIAEGYSVSREKKESFPLTVTSAQKNPTAFYLCASRLAGTIYNEQFFGPGTRLTVL.

This clone has a handful of counts. The V and J genes are TRBV27 and TRBJ2-1; TRBD2 agrees at 14 bases. Germline V gene data show CDR1 as MNHEY and CDR2 as SMNVEV (reference sequence). The V segment lost 5 bases and the J segment 8 bases; nucleotides outside the gene matches: 5. The CDR3 spans 15 residues. The CDR3 region has the DNA TGTGCCAGCAGTCTTGGACTAGCGGGAGGCGATGAGCAGTTCTTC. As protein: CASSLGLAGGDEQFF.

The J gene is TRBJ1-5, the V gene TRBV19; D gene uncertain. V was cut by 3 bases and J by 7 bases, with 10 bases left in between. The germline V gene encodes CDR1 LNHDA and CDR2 SQIVND (reference sequence). This CDR3 is built from 13 residues. The CDR3 here is CASSIQEGQPQHF. DNA for the CDR3: TGTGCCAGTAGTATCCAGGAGGGCCAGCCCCAGCATTTT.

The CDR3 DNA is TGTGCCTGGAGAACGGGGAATGAGCCCCAGCATTTT. It codes for CAWRTGNEPQHF. The rearrangement joins TRBV30 to TRBJ1-5; D gene ambiguous. This CDR3 is 12 amino acids long. Trimming cost V 3 bases and J 8 bases, with 11 bases left between them. From germline, CDR1 is GTSNPN and CDR2 SVGIG (reference sequence).

J is TRBJ2-7 and V is TRBV2; D gene unclear. This CDR3 is 13 amino acids long. The V and J ends lost 6 bases and 4 bases respectively, with 13 bases between them. The germline CDR1 and CDR2 sequences are SNHLY and FYNNEI. The CDR3 reads CASSFYPTYEQYF. The CDR3 bases are TGTGCCAGCAGCTTTTATCCGACTTACGAGCAGTACTTC.

Regarding this clone: The junction departs from the called germline gene at one end, perhaps through a read error. The rearrangement links TRBV5-1 to TRBJ2-3; 10 nucleotides agree with TRBD2. CDR1 is SGHRS and CDR2 is YFSETQ in the germline V gene. This CDR3 has 16 amino acids. The CDR3 DNA follows: TGCGCCAGCAGCTTGGCGGCTAGCGGGAGTACAGATGCGCAGTATTTT. Its translation: CASSLAASGSTDAQYF.

This clone showed up just a few times. The CDR3 DNA reads TGTGCCAGCACCGGACTAGAGGCCTACGAGCAGTACTTC. It codes for CASTGLEAYEQYF. This chain joins TRBV6-6 and TRBJ2-7, with 7 bases that match TRBD2. Germline-derived CDR1 and CDR2 are MNHNY and SVGAGI (reference sequence). The V gene end was trimmed by 7 bases and the J gene end by 2 bases; junction bases not matched to a gene: 5. The CDR3 runs to 13 residues.

The V gene is TRBV5-1, the J gene TRBJ2-1, with 7 bases lining up with TRBD1. CDR1 is SGHRS and CDR2 is YFSETQ in the germline V gene. The CDR3 has 15 amino acids. J gave up 10 bases and V 4 bases, and 14 bases lay outside the gene matches. CDR3 DNA sequence: TGCGCCAGCAGCCTACTGGGACAGCCCGTTAGAGAGCAGTTCTTC. It codes for CASSLLGQPVREQFF.

This clone was counted between two and nine times. The gene calls are TRBV30 and TRBJ2-6; 11 bases match TRBD1. The CDR3 has 17 residues. From germline, CDR1 is GTSNPN and CDR2 SVGIG (reference sequence). V shed 2 bases, J shed 1 base, and the junction held 4 bases outside the gene matches. CDR3 nucleotide sequence: TGTGCCTGGAGTATAGGGACAGGGGGTTCTGGGGCCAACGTCCTGACTTTC. Amino acids: CAWSIGTGGSGANVLTF.

This clone was seen a handful of times. The chain employs TRBV5-6 and TRBJ2-3; D perhaps matches TRBD1 (5 bases). CDR1 is SGHDT and CDR2 is YYEEEE in the germline V gene. Trimming cost V 3 bases and J 4 bases, with 12 bases left between them. CDR3 size: 14 residues. CDR3 in amino acids: CASSSDMTADTQYF. The CDR3, as DNA: TGTGCCAGCAGCTCAGACATGACAGCAGATACGCAGTATTTT.

V gene TRBV11-2 combines with J gene TRBJ2-7; weak D call: TRBD1 (6 bases). The germline CDR1 and CDR2 sequences are SGHAT and FQNNGV. Trimming shortened V by 3 bases and J by 2 bases, and 14 bases separated the two germline ends. The CDR3 extends over 15 amino acids. The CDR3 DNA sequence: TGTGCCAGCAGCTTCCCCCAAGGGGGAGCCTACGAGCAGTACTTC. Protein sequence: CASSFPQGGAYEQYF.

This clone was seen more than once but under ten times. The V gene is TRBV28, the J gene TRBJ1-5, with D perhaps matching TRBD1 (5 bases). Trimming pared 2 bases from V and 3 bases from J, leaving 8 bases between. CDR1 is MDHEN and CDR2 is SYDVKM in the germline V gene. This CDR3 region has 14 residues. CDR3 in DNA: TGTGCCAGCAGTTTAGGGGACTCCAATCAGCCCCAGCATTTT. Translation: CASSLGDSNQPQHF. Full variable domain (missing parts from reference TRBV28 and TRBJ1-5): DVKVTQSSRYLVKRTGEKVFLECVQDMDHENMFWYRQDPGLGLRLIYFSYDVKMKEKGDIPEGYSVSREKKERFSLILESASTNQTSMYLCASSLGDSNQPQHFGDGTRLSIL.

The chain couples TRBV7-2 to TRBJ2-7; 9 bases match TRBD1. The CDR3 is made up of 16 amino acids. V trimming: 4 bases; J trimming: 6 bases; junction bases outside the gene matches: 13. Germline V lookup: CDR1 SGHTA, CDR2 FQGNSA. CDR3 bases: TGTGCCAGCAGCTCGCCCTCTGGGACAGGGTATGCCGAGCAGTACTTC. Translated, it gives CASSSPSGTGYAEQYF.

There are a few counts of this clone. Other DNA sequences in this specimen translate into the identical CDR3. The chain recombines TRBV4-3 with TRBJ1-1, with TRBD1 as a possible D gene (6 bases). Germline lookup yields CDR1 LGHNA and CDR2 YSLEER. V lost 0 bases and J lost 3, with 11 bases in between. This CDR3 has 15 residues. This CDR3 is CASSQEGQGHTEAFF. The CDR3 nucleotides read TGCGCCAGCAGCCAAGAGGGTCAGGGGCACACTGAAGCTTTCTTT.

This clone was seen only a few times. The gene calls are TRBV10-3 and TRBJ2-7; 11 positions match TRBD2. The trim removed 6 bases at V and 3 bases at J, leaving 4 bases unmatched. The CDR3 has 14 residues. The V gene's germline CDR1 is ENHRY and CDR2 SYGVKD. As DNA, the CDR3 is TGTGCCATCAGGCTAGCGGGAGGAATCTACGAGCAGTACTTC. The encoded protein is CAIRLAGGIYEQYF.

This clone appeared a single time. The V gene is TRBV28, the J gene TRBJ1-5, with a tentative D call TRBD1 (5 bases). In germline, CDR1 is MDHEN, CDR2 SYDVKM. Trimming took 8 bases from V and 0 from J, leaving 14 bases between them. The CDR3 has 15 amino acids. CDR3: CASGLGGSSNQPQHF. CDR3 in DNA: TGTGCCAGCGGCCTGGGGGGGTCTAGCAATCAGCCCCAGCATTTT.

This clone appeared a few times. V gene TRBV9 combines with J gene TRBJ1-3; D gene uncertain. This CDR3 has 13 amino acids. Germline CDR1 and CDR2: SGDLS and YYNGEE. Between the trimmed V and J ends, which lost 3 bases and 0 bases, there was a span of 4 bases. The CDR3 nucleotides are TGTGCCAGCAGCGCTAACTCTGGAAACACCATATATTTT. Its protein is CASSANSGNTIYF.

In its sample, this clone was seen a few times. The chain links TRBV4-1 to TRBJ2-2; TRBD2 agrees at 13 bases. CDR1 and CDR2 (germline): MGHRA, YSYEKL. V lost 4 bases, J lost 4 bases, and 6 bases stayed unmatched. The length of the CDR3 is 17 residues. The CDR3, as DNA: TGCGCCAGCAGCCTATCACTAGCGGGAGGGGGCACCGGGGAGCTGTTTTTT. The encoded protein is CASSLSLAGGGTGELFF.

This clone was seen many times. The chain carries TRBV10-2 and TRBJ1-1; D gene ambiguous. The CDR3 length is 14 residues. Germline V gene lookup returns CDR1 WSHSY and CDR2 SAAADI. Between the trimmed V and J ends, which lost 0 bases and 6 bases, there was a span of 11 bases. The CDR3 spells CASSESRGTSEAFF. CDR3 in DNA: TGCGCCAGCAGTGAGTCTAGAGGTACCTCTGAAGCTTTCTTT.

This rearrangement joins TRBV28 to TRBJ2-7; TRBD1 might be the D (6 bases). Trimming shortened V by 8 bases and J by 6 bases, and 23 bases separated the two germline ends. The CDR3 length is 15 residues. CDR1 and CDR2 from the germline V gene are MDHEN and SYDVKM. The CDR3 region is CASGTAGTKGSEQYF. CDR3 nucleotides: TGTGCCAGCGGAACTGCCGGGACAAAGGGATCCGAGCAGTACTTC.